This passage covers 6 T cell receptor beta chains from one sample sequenced in a study of blood T cell repertoires in COVID-19. Repertoires were generated with immunoSEQ multiplex PCR, while TCRdb's copy carries only in-frame clones and drops some. Among 150,000 to 200,000 clones, approximately 88% were seen once, and the ten largest hold 10% to 15%. Sequencing was carried out using PBMCs or T cells enriched from blood (not recorded which). Every receptor here comes from a woman aged 55-69 years who had recovered from COVID-19.

The V call is TRBV11-2, the J call TRBJ1-2, with 11 bases identical to TRBD1. Germline V gene data show CDR1 as SGHAT and CDR2 as FQNNGV. The CDR3 extends over 16 amino acids. The V and J ends lost 4 bases and 4 bases, in that order; junction bases with no gene match: 8. For the CDR3, the DNA is TGTGCCAGCAGCTCCTCCCCGGGACAGGGGGGCTATGGCTACACCTTC. Its protein product is CASSSSPGQGGYGYTF.

CDR3: CASSTGTASGNTIYF. The DNA of the CDR3 is TGTGCCAGTAGTACCGGGACAGCCTCTGGAAACACCATATATTTT. The gene calls are TRBV19 and TRBJ1-3; TRBD1 agrees at 7 bases. Germline V CDR1 and CDR2: LNHDA, SQIVND (reference sequence). J was trimmed by 0 bases and V by 4 bases; bases with no gene match: 3. The CDR3 has 15 residues.

The chain uses TRBV5-6 and TRBJ1-1, with D possibly matching TRBD1 (5 bases). V was shortened by 0 bases and J by 7 bases, with 19 bases between the two germline ends. Germline V gene sequence: CDR1 SGHDT, CDR2 YYEEEE. The CDR3 extends over 16 amino acids. CDR3 sequence: CASSLGPQRGGVEAFF. The CDR3 nucleotides are TGTGCCAGCAGCTTGGGCCCCCAGCGGGGGGGGGTTGAAGCTTTCTTT.

This CDR3 reads CASSSTGENTEAFF. The DNA of the CDR3 is TGCGCCAGCAGCTCGACAGGGGAGAACACTGAAGCTTTCTTT. The chain recombines TRBV5-1 with TRBJ1-1, with TRBD1 identical over 8 bases. Germline lookup yields CDR1 SGHRS and CDR2 YFSETQ. CDR3 size: 14 residues. The junction had 2 bases not matched to a gene; V was cut back by 3 bases and J by 1 base. Looking up the rest from reference TRBV5-1 and TRBJ1-1 gives the full variable domain: KAGVTQTPRYLIKTRGQQVTLSCSPISGHRSVSWYQQTPGQGLQFLFEYFSETQRNKGNFPGRFSGRQFSNSRSEMNVSTLELGDSALYLCASSSTGENTEAFFGQGTRLTVV.

The chain couples TRBV2 to TRBJ1-2; 9 bases fit TRBD1. Per germline, CDR1 SNHLY and CDR2 FYNNEI. V was pared by 5 bases and J by 4 bases, with 2 bases of the junction left unmatched. This CDR3 region has 13 residues. CDR3 nucleotides: TGTGCCAGCAGTCAGACAGGGGGCTATGGCTACACCTTC. Protein: CASSQTGGYGYTF.

This chain joins TRBV30 and TRBJ1-3, with 7 bases aligning to TRBD1. Losses at the gene ends were 7 bases for V and 2 bases for J; bases not matched to a gene: 14. CDR1 is GTSNPN and CDR2 is SVGIG in the germline V gene (reference sequence). This CDR3 spans 16 amino acids. As DNA, the CDR3 is TGTGCCTCCTCCGGGACAGCCAAGCAACCTGGAAACACCATATATTTT. It specifies CASSGTAKQPGNTIYF. The whole variable domain, remainder taken from reference TRBV30 and TRBJ1-3, is SQTIHQWPATLVQPVGSPLSLECTVEGTSNPNLYWYRQAAGRGLQLLFYSVGIGQISSEVPQNLSASRPQDRQFILSSKKLLLSDSGFYLCASSGTAKQPGNTIYFGEGSWLTVV.